Listed here are 24 T cell receptor beta chains from one sample, sequenced in a study of response to subunit inactivated influenza vaccine. TCRdb passed the RT-PCR reads through MiXCR, listing each CDR3 protein once. Here the sample spans fewer than 750,000 distinct CDR3 sequences, 14% being singletons. The sequences come from PBMCs from blood, collected 11 to 12 days after vaccination. These receptors originate from a man in his forties or fifties who received an inactivated influenza vaccine.

This chain connects TRBV12-3 or TRBV12-4 to TRBJ1-2; D call uncertain. Trimming left V 4 bases short and J 0 bases short, with 15 bases between. The CDR3 runs 16 residues. CDR3 amino acids: CASSSAFWASNYGYTF. For the CDR3, the DNA is TGTGCCAGCAGTTCCGCCTTCTGGGCGTCTAACTATGGCTACACCTTC.

There are many counts of this clonotype. V usage is TRBV29-1 and J usage is TRBJ2-1, with TRBD1 matching over 12 bases. J was trimmed by 8 bases and V by 3 bases; bases with no gene match: 5. This CDR3 contains 14 residues. Germline V CDR1 and CDR2: SQVTM, ANQGSEA. The CDR3 here is CSVEGQGAVDEQFF. For the CDR3, the DNA is TGCAGCGTTGAGGGACAGGGGGCTGTCGATGAGCAGTTCTTC.

This sequence joins TRBV30 and TRBJ2-1; D gene unclear. Germline values: CDR1 GTSNPN, CDR2 SVGIG (reference sequence). V dropped 0 bases and J dropped 10 bases, with 7 bases sitting between them. CDR3 length: 11 residues. The CDR3 here is CAWSVRAEQFF. In nucleotides, the CDR3 is TGTGCCTGGAGTGTACGAGCGGAGCAGTTCTTC.

The table lists this clonotype with many counts. The chain links TRBV7-2 to TRBJ1-2; D not certain. Trimming left V 3 bases short and J 4 bases short, with 6 bases between. The length of the CDR3 is 12 residues. Germline values: CDR1 SGHTA, CDR2 FQGNSA. The CDR3 region has the DNA TGTGCCAGCAGCTTGGCCAGCTATGGCTACACCTTC. It specifies CASSLASYGYTF. The whole variable domain, remainder taken from reference TRBV7-2 and TRBJ1-2, is GAGVSQSPSNKVTEKGKDVELRCDPISGHTALYWYRQSLGQGLEFLIYFQGNSAPDKSGLPSDRFSAERTGGSVSTLTIQRTQQEDSAVYLCASSLASYGYTFGSGTRLTVV.

Ten or more counts support this clonotype. One end of the junction does not line up with germline, which may come from a read error. The J gene is TRBJ1-3, the V gene TRBV5-1; D gene ambiguous. The CDR3 runs 15 residues. CDR1 SGHRS and CDR2 YFSETQ come from the germline V gene. CDR3 in amino acids: CASSLTGSSGNTIYF. In DNA, the CDR3 is TGTGCCAGCAGCTTAACGGGGAGCTCTGGAAACACCATATATTTT.

The sample holds a few counts of this clonotype. The chain employs TRBV7-3 and TRBJ2-3; D not resolved. CDR3 size: 16 residues. V lost 5 bases, J lost 0 bases, and 15 bases lay in between. CDR1 and CDR2 from the germline V gene are SGHTA and FQGTGA. CDR3 bases: TGTGCCAGCAGCCCCAATCTGATGGGTAGCACAGATACGCAGTATTTT. Its protein product is CASSPNLMGSTDTQYF.

The chain employs TRBV5-1 and TRBJ1-1; D is possibly TRBD1 (5 bases). Trimming removed 5 bases at V and 0 bases at J, with 8 bases between. This CDR3 has 13 amino acids. The germline V gene has CDR1 SGHRS and CDR2 YFSETQ. This CDR3 is CASRTAMNTEAFF. CDR3 DNA: TGCGCCAGCAGGACAGCAATGAACACTGAAGCTTTCTTT.

The chain employs TRBV20-1 and TRBJ2-1; D is unclear. Germline V gene data show CDR1 as DFQATT and CDR2 as SNEGSKA (reference sequence). Between the trimmed V and J ends, which lost 8 bases and 7 bases, there was a span of 18 bases. This CDR3 region has 13 residues. CDR3 coding DNA: TGCAGTACTGGACGCCCCGTTCTGAATGAGCAGTTCTTC. Encoded protein: CSTGRPVLNEQFF.

This clonotype was counted only a few times. This chain connects TRBV4-1 to TRBJ2-1, with D perhaps TRBD2 (6 bases). Per the germline V gene, CDR1 is MGHRA and CDR2 is YSYEKL. V was clipped by 0 bases and J by 7 bases, with 13 bases between them. This CDR3 is built from 15 residues. DNA of the CDR3: TGCGCCAGCAGCCAAGAGGGGCTAGCGAGTAATGAGCAGTTCTTC. Residues: CASSQEGLASNEQFF.

This clonotype was seen a few times. V usage is TRBV20-1 and J usage is TRBJ1-2; 7 positions agree with TRBD1. Germline V lookup: CDR1 DFQATT, CDR2 SNEGSKA (reference sequence). The V gene end was trimmed by 6 bases and the J gene end by 7 bases; junction bases not matched to a gene: 11. This CDR3 contains 13 residues. Here the CDR3 DNA reads TGCAGTGCACAAAAACCCACAGGGGTTGGCTACACCTTC. Its translation: CSAQKPTGVGYTF.

This clonotype has only one observation. J is TRBJ2-1 and V is TRBV10-3; 13 nucleotides match TRBD2. CDR3 length: 15 amino acids. V shed 7 bases, J shed 6 bases, and the junction held 6 bases outside the gene matches. CDR1 and CDR2 from the germline V gene are ENHRY and SYGVKD. CDR3: CAIKVLAGGSNEQFF. In DNA, the CDR3 is TGTGCCATCAAGGTACTAGCGGGAGGGAGCAATGAGCAGTTCTTC.

The rearrangement uses TRBV10-3 and TRBJ2-7; 7 positions match TRBD1. The CDR3 extends over 14 amino acids. The germline V gene has CDR1 ENHRY and CDR2 SYGVKD. V gave up 0 bases and J gave up 2 bases; unmatched junction bases: 1. CDR3 in amino acids: CAISESTGTYEQYF. The CDR3 DNA sequence: TGTGCCATCAGTGAGTCGACAGGGACCTACGAGCAGTACTTC.

V is TRBV13 and J is TRBJ2-3; D is ambiguous. This CDR3 region has 13 residues. V lost 3 bases, J lost 6 bases, and 10 bases lay in between. From germline, CDR1 is PRHDT and CDR2 FYEKMQ (reference sequence). The CDR3 DNA reads as TGTGCCAGCAGCTTGGGCCTCCGGGATACGCAGTATTTT. This sequence encodes CASSLGLRDTQYF.

In its sample, this clonotype was seen a few times. V gene TRBV5-1 combines with J gene TRBJ2-2; 7 bases are shared with TRBD1. Germline loops: CDR1 SGHRS, CDR2 YFSETQ. The CDR3 has 15 residues. V lost 0 bases to trimming and J lost 9 bases; unmatched junction nucleotides: 8. The CDR3 spells CASSLGQGRNRELFF. For the CDR3, the DNA is TGCGCCAGCAGCTTGGGACAGGGAAGGAACCGGGAGCTGTTTTTT.

CDR3 in amino acids: CSVQSAKNIQYF. The CDR3 DNA reads TGCAGTGTCCAGTCAGCCAAAAACATTCAGTACTTC. The chain couples TRBV20-1 to TRBJ2-4, with D unclear. Per germline, CDR1 DFQATT and CDR2 SNEGSKA (reference sequence). Trimming removed 7 bases from V and 0 bases from J, with 7 bases in between. This CDR3 is built from 12 residues.

This chain uses TRBV28 with TRBJ2-7; D is perhaps TRBD1 (6 bases). The CDR3 totals 17 residues. From germline, CDR1 is MDHEN and CDR2 SYDVKM. Trimming removed 7 bases at V and 2 bases at J, with 24 bases between. The CDR3 coding sequence is TGTGCCAGCAACCAAATCTCCCAGGGGTGGATCACCTACGAGCAGTACTTC. Its protein product is CASNQISQGWITYEQYF.

This clonotype was counted a few times. The chain uses TRBV7-9 and TRBJ1-2; D might be TRBD1 (5 bases). The length of the CDR3 is 13 residues. V lost 5 bases to trimming and J lost 9 bases, with 16 bases between them. CDR1 is SEHNR, CDR2 FQNEAQ, per germline (reference sequence). The CDR3 region has the DNA TGTGCCAGCAGCCCGGGGACGGAAGGGAGCTACACCTTC. This translates into CASSPGTEGSYTF.

This chain uses TRBV25-1 with TRBJ2-1; no clear D gene. The CDR3 covers 10 residues. The V and J ends lost 8 bases and 5 bases respectively, with 4 bases between them. In germline, CDR1 is MGHDK, CDR2 SYGVNS. Here the CDR3 reads CASPDNEQFF. The CDR3 DNA reads TGTGCCAGCCCGGACAATGAGCAGTTCTTC.

The chain combines TRBV7-9 with TRBJ2-1; tentative D call: TRBD2 (5 bases). V lost 4 bases, J lost 12 bases, and 22 bases lay in between. The germline CDR1 and CDR2 sequences are SEHNR and FQNEAQ (reference sequence). The CDR3 is 15 amino acids. CDR3 sequence: CASSSSPGSVSAQFF. CDR3 bases: TGTGCCAGCAGCTCGTCGCCGGGTAGCGTGTCTGCGCAGTTCTTC.

The chain links TRBV5-1 to TRBJ2-7; possible D gene TRBD1, 7 bases. CDR1 and CDR2 (germline): SGHRS, YFSETQ. V lost 0 bases and J lost 2, with 15 bases in between. The CDR3 loop spans 16 amino acids. CDR3 nucleotides: TGCGCCAGCAGCTTGGGCGGGACAGTGTTCCCCTACGAGCAGTACTTC. This translates into CASSLGGTVFPYEQYF.

This clonotype came up a few times. J is TRBJ2-7 and V is TRBV4-1; D could derive from TRBD1 or TRBD2 (5 bases each). The germline CDR1 and CDR2 sequences are MGHRA and YSYEKL. CDR3 length: 15 amino acids. V was clipped by 1 base and J by 3 bases, with 13 bases between them. The CDR3 spells CASSQAPGPYYEQYF. DNA for the CDR3: TGCGCCAGCAGCCAAGCCCCGGGACCCTACTACGAGCAGTACTTC.

This clonotype is medium-sized within its sample. The chain joins TRBV4-2 to TRBJ2-3; TRBD2 matches at 10 bases. Trimming at V came to 4 bases and at J to 6 bases, leaving 13 bases not matched to a gene. In germline, CDR1 is LGHNA, CDR2 YNFKEQ. The CDR3 is 17 amino acids. CDR3 in DNA: TGTGCCAGCAGCCGCCCCCCCAGCGGGAGGGCCAGGGATACGCAGTATTTT. It translates to CASSRPPSGRARDTQYF.

The rearrangement links TRBV3-1 to TRBJ2-1, with 15 positions matching TRBD2. The CDR3 length is 19 residues. The germline V gene has CDR1 LGHDT and CDR2 YNNKEL (reference sequence). J gave up 4 bases and V 0 bases, and 7 bases lay outside the gene matches. CDR3 sequence: CASSQEAGTSGRKYNEQFF. The CDR3 bases are TGTGCCAGCAGCCAAGAGGCCGGGACTAGCGGGAGGAAATACAATGAGCAGTTCTTC.

This clonotype turned up a few times. A much larger clonotype is one base distant, so this may be a read error. The V gene is TRBV3-1, the J gene TRBJ1-1, with D possibly TRBD1 on 6 matching bases. Deletions cut 0 bases from V and 1 base from J, with 6 bases between. The germline gives CDR1 LGHDT, CDR2 YNNKEL (reference sequence). The CDR3 runs 14 residues. The CDR3 bases are TGTGCCAGCAGCCAAGAACAGGGGAACACTGAAGCTTTCTTT. Translation gives CASSQEQGNTEAFF.